One sample yielded the 21 T cell receptor beta chains listed below, sequenced in a study of T cell repertoires in cytomegalovirus infection. TCRdb re-called the reads with MiXCR, one entry per CDR3 protein. The sample records about 360,000 distinct CDR3 sequences, 15% to 20% being singletons. Sequencing was performed on PBMCs. The receptors derive from a human donor in good health (CMV status not recorded). Some clones in this sample may be carry-over from other donors' samples.

This clonotype was picked up a small number of times. CDR3 sequence: CASSYGEGTDTQYF. The DNA of the CDR3 is TGTGCCAGCAGTTATGGGGAGGGAACAGATACGCAGTATTTT. The chain combines TRBV6-5 with TRBJ2-3, with TRBD2 identical over 7 bases. CDR1 is MNHEY, CDR2 SVGAGI, per germline. The CDR3 sequence is 14 residues long. J gave up 3 bases and V 3 bases, and 3 bases lay outside the gene matches.

The table lists this clonotype with many counts. The chain combines TRBV6-2 or TRBV6-3 with TRBJ2-7; D remains ambiguous. The CDR3 runs to 12 residues. V gave up 2 bases and J gave up 5 bases, with 7 bases separating them. CDR1 is MNHEY, CDR2 SVGEGT, per germline. The CDR3 protein is CASSYVGNEQYF. CDR3 in DNA: TGTGCCAGCAGTTACGTTGGGAACGAGCAGTACTTC.

J is TRBJ2-3 and V is TRBV5-1; 13 bases map to TRBD2. This CDR3 is built from 17 residues. Germline V gene data show CDR1 as SGHRS and CDR2 as YFSETQ. The ends lost 4 bases at V and 2 bases at J; junction bases unmatched: 7. As DNA, the CDR3 is TGCGCCAGCAGCGTACCGGGACTAGCGGGGCCCACAGATACGCAGTATTTT. Translated: CASSVPGLAGPTDTQYF.

The CDR3 DNA reads TGCAGCGTTAAGACAGGAAGCGCCTACGAGCAGTACTTC. Its translation is CSVKTGSAYEQYF. The chain joins TRBV29-1 to TRBJ2-7; tentatively, D is TRBD1 (6 bases). V was trimmed by 5 bases and J by 2 bases, leaving 13 bases between them. The CDR3 loop spans 13 amino acids. CDR1 is SQVTM, CDR2 ANQGSEA, per germline.

The chain combines TRBV20-1 with TRBJ2-5; D is unclear. From germline, CDR1 is DFQATT and CDR2 SNEGSKA (reference sequence). The V and J ends lost 3 bases and 5 bases respectively, with 10 bases between them. This CDR3 spans 12 amino acids. CDR3 amino acids: CSASYPGETQYF. The DNA of the CDR3 is TGCAGTGCTAGTTATCCTGGGGAGACCCAGTACTTC.

This clonotype has a count of ten or more. The rearrangement uses TRBV7-9 and TRBJ2-2, with D possibly TRBD1 on 6 matching bases. CDR1 is SEHNR and CDR2 is FQNEAQ in the germline V gene (reference sequence). V dropped 8 bases and J dropped 3 bases, with 22 bases sitting between them. This CDR3 contains 17 residues. The CDR3 protein is CASRHPGVPRDTGELFF. CDR3 nucleotides: TGTGCCAGCCGACATCCAGGGGTGCCTCGGGACACCGGGGAGCTGTTTTTT.

The table lists this clonotype with many counts. The gene calls are TRBV7-2 and TRBJ2-1; possible D gene TRBD2, 5 bases. The CDR3 runs 13 residues. With 3 bases removed from V and 8 bases from J, the gap between germline ends came to 11 bases. Germline CDR1 SGHTA, CDR2 FQGNSA. Here the CDR3 reads CASSFPLADEQFF. CDR3 DNA: TGTGCCAGCAGCTTTCCCCTAGCCGATGAGCAGTTCTTC. Looking up the rest from reference TRBV7-2 and TRBJ2-1 gives the full variable domain: GAGVSQSPSNKVTEKGKDVELRCDPISGHTALYWYRQSLGQGLEFLIYFQGNSAPDKSGLPSDRFSAERTGGSVSTLTIQRTQQEDSAVYLCASSFPLADEQFFGPGTRLTVL.

This clonotype appeared a few times. V and J are TRBV20-1 and TRBJ2-1, with D possibly matching TRBD1 (6 bases). CDR1 is DFQATT, CDR2 SNEGSKA, per germline (reference sequence). This CDR3 contains 15 residues. V lost 0 bases and J 6 bases, leaving 15 bases between the germline ends. CDR3 nucleotides: TGCAGTGCTAGAGATGCGTCGGGACACGGCAATGAGCAGTTCTTC. It yields the protein CSARDASGHGNEQFF.

Ten or more counts support this clonotype. The chain links TRBV7-2 to TRBJ2-4; 7 nucleotides match TRBD2. The CDR3 covers 18 residues. Per germline, CDR1 SGHTA and CDR2 FQGNSA. V gave up 3 bases and J gave up 7 bases; unmatched junction bases: 18. CDR3 region: CASSLRFLGAGGSNIQYF. CDR3 DNA sequence: TGTGCCAGCAGCTTGAGATTTCTTGGGGCTGGCGGGAGCAACATTCAGTACTTC.

This clonotype was seen many times. V is TRBV12-3 or TRBV12-4 and J is TRBJ1-2; 7 nucleotides line up with TRBD1. V dropped 5 bases and J dropped 4; count of bases not matched to a gene: 10. The CDR3 covers 15 residues. The CDR3 DNA reads as TGTGCCAGCAGTCCTGGCGACAGGGACCTCTATGGCTACACCTTC. Encoded protein: CASSPGDRDLYGYTF.

The chain employs TRBV24-1 and TRBJ2-2; 8 positions agree with TRBD1. Germline assignment: CDR1 KGHDR and CDR2 SFDVKD. This CDR3 is built from 17 residues. Unmatched junction bases numbered 8, after V lost 6 bases and J lost 0 bases. CDR3 in amino acids: CATSPGGWVANTGELFF. CDR3 nucleotides: TGTGCCACCAGTCCAGGGGGCTGGGTTGCGAACACCGGGGAGCTGTTTTTT.

For the CDR3, the DNA is TGTGCCAGCAGGGTGGTTCTTTTGGAGACCCAGTACTTC. Translated, it gives CASRVVLLETQYF. This chain connects TRBV2 to TRBJ2-5, with D unresolved. The CDR3 spans 13 residues. Germline CDR1 SNHLY, CDR2 FYNNEI. V shed 6 bases and J shed 5 bases, with 13 bases lying between them.

The chain uses TRBV7-9 and TRBJ1-3; 11 positions agree with TRBD1. J lost 3 bases, V lost 6 bases, and 16 bases had no gene match. Germline lookup yields CDR1 SEHNR and CDR2 FQNEAQ (reference sequence). The CDR3 sequence is 19 residues long. CDR3 bases: TGTGCCAGCAGTCATCCGGGACAGGGGGGTCCCTGGGGTGGAAACACCATATATTTT. Protein: CASSHPGQGGPWGGNTIYF.

A few counts support this clonotype. This chain connects TRBV6-1 to TRBJ2-7; D ambiguous. The CDR3 consists of 13 residues. The ends were cut back, 5 bases at V and 9 bases at J, with 17 bases in the middle. The germline V gene encodes CDR1 MNHNS and CDR2 SASEGT. CDR3 in DNA: TGTGCCAGCAGTCCCCGGGTGGGTTGGGGGCAGTACTTC. It encodes CASSPRVGWGQYF.

V and J are TRBV4-1 and TRBJ2-1, with TRBD2 matching 8 bases. Trimming removed 0 bases from V and 6 bases from J; junction bases left unmatched: 13. Germline V gives CDR1 MGHRA, CDR2 YSYEKL. The CDR3 loop spans 18 amino acids. The CDR3: CASSQEGGISGIGNEQFF. CDR3 in DNA: TGCGCCAGCAGCCAAGAAGGCGGGATTAGCGGGATCGGCAATGAGCAGTTCTTC.

This clonotype came up many times. The rearrangement links TRBV7-2 to TRBJ1-2; 8 bases line up with TRBD1. Trimming removed 2 bases from V and 7 bases from J; junction bases left unmatched: 6. The length of the CDR3 is 14 residues. Germline values: CDR1 SGHTA, CDR2 FQGNSA. In DNA, the CDR3 is TGTGCCAGCAGCTTAACCGCCGGGACAGGTGGCTACACCTTC. This gives the protein CASSLTAGTGGYTF.

This clonotype came up many times. V is TRBV7-2 and J is TRBJ2-2; D perhaps matches TRBD2 (5 bases). With 3 bases removed from V and 1 base from J, the gap between germline ends came to 9 bases. The CDR3 covers 15 residues. Germline V lookup: CDR1 SGHTA, CDR2 FQGNSA. The CDR3 DNA sequence: TGTGCCAGCAGCTTCGCCGCGGGGAACACCGGGGAGCTGTTTTTT. Amino acid sequence: CASSFAAGNTGELFF.

In this sample, this clonotype turned up many times. V usage is TRBV7-2 and J usage is TRBJ2-2; 7 bases are shared with TRBD2. Germline CDR1 reads SGHTA; CDR2 reads FQGNSA. With V trimmed by 4 bases and J by 4 bases, 3 bases remained unmatched. The CDR3 consists of 14 residues. The CDR3 protein is CASSSGLSTGELFF. In DNA form, the CDR3 reads TGTGCCAGCAGCTCGGGACTAAGCACCGGGGAGCTGTTTTTT. Supplemented by reference TRBV7-2 and TRBJ2-2, the full variable domain reads GAGVSQSPSNKVTEKGKDVELRCDPISGHTALYWYRQSLGQGLEFLIYFQGNSAPDKSGLPSDRFSAERTGGSVSTLTIQRTQQEDSAVYLCASSSGLSTGELFFGEGSRLTVL.

This clonotype was recorded a few times. This rearrangement joins TRBV14 to TRBJ2-1; D is tentatively TRBD1 or TRBD2 (5 bases each). CDR1 and CDR2 from the germline V gene are SGHDN and FVKESK. The CDR3 length is 12 residues. V lost 2 bases to trimming and J lost 15 bases, with 14 bases between them. The CDR3 DNA sequence: TGTGCCAGCAGCCAAACTCGGGACGTAAGGTTCTTC. Protein sequence: CASSQTRDVRFF.

As for this clonotype: Since a much larger clone is just one base distant, this may be a read error. CDR3 sequence (DNA): TGTGCCAGCGAAGGGGACGGGACCCACGAGCAGTACTTC. It translates to CASEGDGTHEQYF. The chain combines TRBV7-2 with TRBJ2-7, with D tentatively TRBD1 or TRBD2 (5 bases each). The germline V and J ends were trimmed by 8 bases and 5 bases, with 16 bases remaining between them. This CDR3 is built from 13 residues. The germline CDR1 and CDR2 sequences are SGHTA and FQGNSA.

This clonotype was found a few times. The chain carries TRBV6-6 and TRBJ1-6; D ambiguous. Per the germline V gene, CDR1 is MNHNY and CDR2 is SVGAGI (reference sequence). V was trimmed by 0 bases and J by 10 bases, leaving 10 bases between them. The CDR3 extends over 14 amino acids. CDR3 region: CASSYSLRGSPLHF. Written as DNA, the CDR3 is TGTGCCAGCAGTTACTCTCTACGGGGATCACCCCTCCACTTT.